The entry below describes one TCR beta chain. Its antigen is not known. Both 60 Vbeta primers and 13 Jbeta primers went into the PCR. Some clones are missing from TCRdb's copy, which holds only in-frame ones; the method was immunoSEQ multiplex PCR. The data hold about 200,000 clones, with approximately 86% observed a single time. The data stem from a study of cytomegalovirus exposure and HLA in healthy donors. The CDR3 covers 15 residues. CDR1 MNHEY and CDR2 SMNVEV come from the germline V gene (reference sequence). Trimming took 6 bases from V and 0 from J, leaving 12 bases between them. Study observations and caveats: The records held CMV serostatus as the only immune exposure information.

The chain carries TRBV27 and TRBJ2-1, with D uncertain. The sequencing input was PBMCs. This receptor was identified in a woman in her 30s in good health and CMV-seronegative. The CDR3 region has the DNA TGTGCCAGCAGCCCAGCGCCGAGCTCCTACAATGAGCAGTTCTTC. It encodes CASSPAPSSYNEQFF.